This record covers a single T cell receptor beta chain. Antigen unknown. The V gene lost 1 base and the J gene lost 2 bases, with 8 bases spanning the gap. The CDR3 spans 14 residues. The germline gives CDR1 SGHRS, CDR2 YFSETQ. The data were taken from a study of OX40 agonist ivuxolimab in advanced cancers. Study information: Averaging 60 years in age, with a range of roughly 23 to 80, the cohort was around 83% male. Partial responses were achieved by three patients, one with hepatocellular carcinoma and two with cutaneous melanoma. Study findings and constraints: Expanded clones were, on average, more numerous in CD8+ T cells than in CD4+. No determination was made of the antigen specificity of the expanded peripheral T cells.

Sequencing was performed with immunoSEQ multiplex PCR; in TCRdb, only in-frame clones are kept and a portion is missing. Of about 64,000 clones listed, approximately 90% are singletons. The chain joins TRBV5-1 to TRBJ2-3; D uncertain. The specimen was CD4+ or CD8+ T cells sorted from blood, collected in a trial of the OX40 agonist ivuxolimab. This receptor was taken from an adult with an advanced solid tumor such as melanoma, head and neck, liver or kidney cancer. The chain's CDR3 is CASSLYQYTDTQYF. The CDR3 DNA follows: TGCGCCAGCAGCTTGTACCAGTACACAGATACGCAGTATTTT.